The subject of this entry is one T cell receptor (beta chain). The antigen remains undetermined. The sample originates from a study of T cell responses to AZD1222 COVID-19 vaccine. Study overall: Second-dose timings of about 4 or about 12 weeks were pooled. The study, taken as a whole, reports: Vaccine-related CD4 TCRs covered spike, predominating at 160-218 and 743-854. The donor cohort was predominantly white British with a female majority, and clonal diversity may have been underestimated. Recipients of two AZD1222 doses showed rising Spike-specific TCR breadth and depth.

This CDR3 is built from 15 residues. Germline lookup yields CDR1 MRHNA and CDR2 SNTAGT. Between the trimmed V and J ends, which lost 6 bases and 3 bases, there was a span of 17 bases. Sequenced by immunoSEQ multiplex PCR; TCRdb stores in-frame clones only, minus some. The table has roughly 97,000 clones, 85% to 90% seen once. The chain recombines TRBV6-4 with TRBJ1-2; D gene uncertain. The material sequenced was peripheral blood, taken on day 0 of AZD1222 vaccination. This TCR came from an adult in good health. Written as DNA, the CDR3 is TGTGCCAGCAGCCCGGGCCCTGTGATAGACTATGGCTACACCTTC. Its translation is CASSPGPVIDYGYTF.